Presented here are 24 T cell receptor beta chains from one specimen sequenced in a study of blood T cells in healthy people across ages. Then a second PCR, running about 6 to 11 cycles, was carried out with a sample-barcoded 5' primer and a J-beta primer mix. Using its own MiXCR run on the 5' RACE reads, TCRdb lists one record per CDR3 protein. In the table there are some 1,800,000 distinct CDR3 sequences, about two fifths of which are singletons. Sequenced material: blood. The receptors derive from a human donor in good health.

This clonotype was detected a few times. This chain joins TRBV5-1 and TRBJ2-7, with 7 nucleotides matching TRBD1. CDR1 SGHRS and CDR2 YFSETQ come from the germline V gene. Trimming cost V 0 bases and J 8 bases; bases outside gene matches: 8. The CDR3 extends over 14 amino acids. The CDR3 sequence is CASSLVDRLTQQYF. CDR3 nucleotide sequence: TGCGCCAGCAGCTTGGTGGACAGGCTGACACAGCAGTACTTC. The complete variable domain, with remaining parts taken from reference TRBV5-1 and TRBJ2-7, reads KAGVTQTPRYLIKTRGQQVTLSCSPISGHRSVSWYQQTPGQGLQFLFEYFSETQRNKGNFPGRFSGRQFSNSRSEMNVSTLELGDSALYLCASSLVDRLTQQYFGPGTRLTVT.

The CDR3 DNA reads TGCGCCAGCAGCCAACTCTTGGCATACGGGTCGGTCCAGTACTTC. It translates to CASSQLLAYGSVQYF. The chain has TRBV4-3 and TRBJ2-4; no firm D call. Germline CDR1 LGHNA, CDR2 YSLEER. Trimming removed 2 bases from V and 13 bases from J, with 21 bases in between. This CDR3 region has 15 residues.

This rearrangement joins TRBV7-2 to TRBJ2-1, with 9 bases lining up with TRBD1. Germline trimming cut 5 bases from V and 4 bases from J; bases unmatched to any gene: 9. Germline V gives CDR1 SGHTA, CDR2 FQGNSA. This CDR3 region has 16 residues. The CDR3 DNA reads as TGTGCCAGCAGCGAACAAACAGGGGGCCGTTACAATGAGCAGTTCTTC. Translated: CASSEQTGGRYNEQFF.

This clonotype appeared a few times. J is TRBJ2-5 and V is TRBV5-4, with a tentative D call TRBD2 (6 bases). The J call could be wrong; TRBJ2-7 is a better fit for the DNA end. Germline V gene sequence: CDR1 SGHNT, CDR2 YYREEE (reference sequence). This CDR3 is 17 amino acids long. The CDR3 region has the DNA TGTGCCAGCAGCTTATCGAGGAGGGATTGGGGTCGAGACGAGCAGTACTTC. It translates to CASSLSRRDWGRDEQYF.

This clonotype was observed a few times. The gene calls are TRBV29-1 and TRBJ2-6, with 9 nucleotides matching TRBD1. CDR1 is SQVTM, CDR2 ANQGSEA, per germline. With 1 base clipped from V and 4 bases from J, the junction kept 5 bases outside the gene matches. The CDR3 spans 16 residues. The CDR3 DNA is TGCAGCGTTGAAGGGACAGGGGCGCGCGGGGCCAACGTCCTGACTTTC. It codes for CSVEGTGARGANVLTF.

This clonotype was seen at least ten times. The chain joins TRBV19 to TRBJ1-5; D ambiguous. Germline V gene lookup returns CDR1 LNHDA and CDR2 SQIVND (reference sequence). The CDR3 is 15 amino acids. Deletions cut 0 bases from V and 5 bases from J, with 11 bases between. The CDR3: CASSIDLEGYQPQHF. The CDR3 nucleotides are TGTGCCAGTAGTATAGATCTGGAAGGGTATCAGCCCCAGCATTTT.

The CDR3 region is CASRVSVYQPQHF. Written as DNA, the CDR3 is TGTGCCAGCAGGGTGAGTGTTTACCAGCCCCAGCATTTT. The genes are TRBV6-2 or TRBV6-3 and TRBJ1-5; D remains unclear. CDR3 length: 13 amino acids. Germline V gene lookup returns CDR1 MNHEY and CDR2 SVGEGT. V gave up 6 bases and J gave up 7 bases, with 13 bases separating them.

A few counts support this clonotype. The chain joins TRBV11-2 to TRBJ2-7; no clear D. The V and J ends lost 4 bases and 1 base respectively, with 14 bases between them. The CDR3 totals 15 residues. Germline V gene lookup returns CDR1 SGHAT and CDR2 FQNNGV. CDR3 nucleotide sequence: TGTGCCAGCAGCTCAATTAGGACGGATTCCTACGAGCAGTACTTC. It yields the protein CASSSIRTDSYEQYF.

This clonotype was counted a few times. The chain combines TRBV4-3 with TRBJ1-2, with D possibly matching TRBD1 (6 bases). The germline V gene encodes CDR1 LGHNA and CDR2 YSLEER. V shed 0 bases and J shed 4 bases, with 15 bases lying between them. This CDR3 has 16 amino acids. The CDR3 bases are TGCGCCAGCAGCCAAGATCTTAAGGGGACACCCTATGGCTACACCTTC. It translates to CASSQDLKGTPYGYTF.

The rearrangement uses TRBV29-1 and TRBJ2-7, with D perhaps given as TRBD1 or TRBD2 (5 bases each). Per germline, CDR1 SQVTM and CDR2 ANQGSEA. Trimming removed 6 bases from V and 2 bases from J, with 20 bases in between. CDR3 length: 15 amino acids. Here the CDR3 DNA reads TGCAGCGTCATAGTTTCCGGGACGGACACCTACGAGCAGTACTTC. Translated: CSVIVSGTDTYEQYF.

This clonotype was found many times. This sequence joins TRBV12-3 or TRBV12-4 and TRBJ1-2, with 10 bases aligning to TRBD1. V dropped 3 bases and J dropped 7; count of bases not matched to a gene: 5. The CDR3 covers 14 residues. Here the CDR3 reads CASSFDRGPFGYTF. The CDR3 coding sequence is TGTGCCAGCAGTTTCGACAGGGGGCCGTTTGGCTACACCTTC.

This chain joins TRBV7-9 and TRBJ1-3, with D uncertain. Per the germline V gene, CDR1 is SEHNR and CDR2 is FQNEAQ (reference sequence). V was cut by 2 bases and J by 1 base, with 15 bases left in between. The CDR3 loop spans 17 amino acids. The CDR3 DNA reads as TGTGCCAGCAGCTTACCCCAACTCGGGAGGTCTGGAAACACCATATATTTT. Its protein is CASSLPQLGRSGNTIYF.

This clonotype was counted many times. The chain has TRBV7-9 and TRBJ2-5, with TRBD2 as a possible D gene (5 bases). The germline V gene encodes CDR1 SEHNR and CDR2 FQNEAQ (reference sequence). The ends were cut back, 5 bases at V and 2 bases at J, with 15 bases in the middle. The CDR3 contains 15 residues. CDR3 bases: TGTGCCAGCAGCATCGGGCATAGCGTGCAAGAGACCCAGTACTTC. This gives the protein CASSIGHSVQETQYF.

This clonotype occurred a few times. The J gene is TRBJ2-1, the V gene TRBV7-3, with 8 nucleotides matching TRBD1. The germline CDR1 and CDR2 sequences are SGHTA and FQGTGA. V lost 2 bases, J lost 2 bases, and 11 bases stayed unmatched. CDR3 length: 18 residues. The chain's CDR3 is CASSLFPWTGQPYNEQFF. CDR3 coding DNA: TGTGCCAGCAGCTTATTCCCCTGGACAGGGCAACCCTACAATGAGCAGTTCTTC. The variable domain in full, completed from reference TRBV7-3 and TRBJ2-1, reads GAGVSQTPSNKVTEKGKYVELRCDPISGHTALYWYRQSLGQGPEFLIYFQGTGAADDSGLPNDRFFAVRPEGSVSTLKIQRTERGDSAVYLCASSLFPWTGQPYNEQFFGPGTRLTVL.

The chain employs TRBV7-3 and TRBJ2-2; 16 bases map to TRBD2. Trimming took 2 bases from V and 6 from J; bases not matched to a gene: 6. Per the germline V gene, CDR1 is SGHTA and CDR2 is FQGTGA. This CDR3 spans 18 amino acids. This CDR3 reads CASSLPVGTSGGAGELFF. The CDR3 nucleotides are TGTGCCAGCAGCTTACCGGTCGGGACTAGCGGGGGGGCCGGGGAGCTGTTTTTT.

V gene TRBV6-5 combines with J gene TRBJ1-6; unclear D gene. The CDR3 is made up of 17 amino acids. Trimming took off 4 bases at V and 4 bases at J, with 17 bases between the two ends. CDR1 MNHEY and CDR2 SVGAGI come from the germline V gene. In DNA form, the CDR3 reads TGTGCCAGCAGTTTCCGGCCCCCAGCAGTTTATAATTCACCCCTCCACTTT. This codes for CASSFRPPAVYNSPLHF.

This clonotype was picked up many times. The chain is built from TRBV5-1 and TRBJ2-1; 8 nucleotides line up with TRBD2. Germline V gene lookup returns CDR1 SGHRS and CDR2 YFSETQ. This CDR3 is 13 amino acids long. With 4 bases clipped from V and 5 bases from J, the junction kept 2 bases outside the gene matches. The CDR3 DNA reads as TGCGCCAGCAGCCGTAGCGGGGACAATGAGCAGTTCTTC. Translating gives CASSRSGDNEQFF.

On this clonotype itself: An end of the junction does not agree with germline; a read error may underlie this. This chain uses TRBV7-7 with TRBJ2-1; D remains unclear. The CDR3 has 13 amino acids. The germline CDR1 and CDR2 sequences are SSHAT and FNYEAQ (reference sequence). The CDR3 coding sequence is TGTGCTAGCAACGATCAACACTACAATGAGCAGTTCTTC. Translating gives CASNDQHYNEQFF.

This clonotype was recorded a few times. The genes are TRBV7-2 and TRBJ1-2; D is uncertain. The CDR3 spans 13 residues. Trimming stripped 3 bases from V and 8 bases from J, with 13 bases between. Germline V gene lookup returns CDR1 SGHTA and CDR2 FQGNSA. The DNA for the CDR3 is TGTGCCAGCAGCTTCGCAGAAGTGGGCGGCTACACCTTC. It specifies CASSFAEVGGYTF.

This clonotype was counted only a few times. This CDR3 is CSVEEGGRSGTQYF. The CDR3 nucleotides are TGCAGCGTTGAAGAGGGGGGCCGCTCGGGGACCCAGTACTTC. The chain is built from TRBV29-1 and TRBJ2-7; TRBD1 or TRBD2 may be the D gene (6 bases each). The DNA end is a closer match to TRBJ2-5, so the J assignment may be wrong. The CDR3 contains 14 residues. The germline gives CDR1 SQVTM, CDR2 ANQGSEA.

The chain's CDR3 is CASSFTGTGHPYGYTF. CDR3 nucleotides: TGTGCCAGCAGTTTTACCGGGACAGGGCATCCCTATGGCTACACCTTC. The rearrangement joins TRBV27 to TRBJ1-2; 9 nucleotides match TRBD1. V shed 3 bases, J shed 4 bases, and the junction held 9 bases outside the gene matches. Germline CDR1 reads MNHEY; CDR2 reads SMNVEV (reference sequence). CDR3 length equals 16 residues.

This chain's CDR3 is CASSQERGGGTGELFF. Written as DNA, the CDR3 is TGCGCCAGCAGCCAAGAGAGGGGCGGTGGGACCGGGGAGCTGTTTTTT. The chain couples TRBV4-1 to TRBJ2-2; D is perhaps TRBD1 or TRBD2 (5 bases each). V dropped 0 bases and J dropped 5 bases, with 13 bases sitting between them. The CDR3 length is 16 residues. The germline gives CDR1 MGHRA, CDR2 YSYEKL.

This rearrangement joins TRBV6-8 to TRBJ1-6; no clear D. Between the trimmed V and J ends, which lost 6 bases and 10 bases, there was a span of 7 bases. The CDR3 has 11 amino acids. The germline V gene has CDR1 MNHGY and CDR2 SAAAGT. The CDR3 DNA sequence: TGTGCCAGCAGCCGAACCTCACCCCTCCACTTT. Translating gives CASSRTSPLHF.

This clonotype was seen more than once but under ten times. CDR3 nucleotides: TGTGCCAGCAGCCCTAGCGGGGTTGCCTACGAGCAGTACTTC. Translation gives CASSPSGVAYEQYF. This chain uses TRBV7-2 with TRBJ2-7; 9 nucleotides match TRBD2. V was clipped by 5 bases and J by 2 bases; unmatched bases: 4. Germline assignment: CDR1 SGHTA and CDR2 FQGNSA. The CDR3 has 14 amino acids.